These T cell receptor beta chains were read from a single sample in a study of blood T cell repertoires in COVID-19. Sequenced by immunoSEQ multiplex PCR; TCRdb stores in-frame clones only, minus some. Of a few hundred thousand clones in the sample, nearly 90% were seen once. The sample was peripheral blood. The receptors originated from a middle-aged woman with COVID-19, enrolled during active disease. Both conserved end residues are part of each CDR3. A D gene is named only where the DNA matches it firmly. For some rows the clone size is stated as once, few or many, or as a class when expanded; others skip it.

abundance: -
v_gene: TRBV14
len: 11
j_gene: TRBJ2-5
d_gene: -
CDR3nt: TGTGCCAGCAGCCAAGGACTAGCCCAGTACTTC
CDR3aa: CASSQGLAQYF

abundance: -
v_gene: TRBV5-1
len: 14
j_gene: TRBJ2-5
d_gene: TRBD2
CDR3nt: TGCGCCAGCCAACCCGGGACTAGCCAAGAGACCCAGTACTTC
CDR3aa: CASQPGTSQETQYF

abundance: -
v_gene: TRBV5-1
len: 12
j_gene: TRBJ2-1
d_gene: -
CDR3nt: TGCGCCAGCAGCTTCCTGGGAGCGGGGCAGTTCTTC
CDR3aa: CASSFLGAGQFF

abundance: -
v_gene: TRBV9
len: 16
j_gene: TRBJ2-1
d_gene: TRBD2
CDR3nt: TGTGCCAGCAGCGTAGTACGACTAGCGGGTAACAATGAGCAGTTCTTC
CDR3aa: CASSVVRLAGNNEQFF

abundance: -
v_gene: TRBV9
len: 18
j_gene: TRBJ2-3
d_gene: TRBD2
CDR3nt: TGTGCCAGCACCCAGACTAGCGGGGGGCCGTCAAACACAGATACGCAGTATTTT
CDR3aa: CASTQTSGGPSNTDTQYF

abundance: -
v_gene: TRBV7-2
len: 15
j_gene: TRBJ2-3
d_gene: TRBD2
CDR3nt: TGTGCCAGCAGTCTAGCGGGGGGGCGGGGAGATACGCAGTATTTT
CDR3aa: CASSLAGGRGDTQYF

abundance: -
v_gene: TRBV15
len: 15
j_gene: TRBJ1-5
d_gene: -
CDR3nt: TGTGCCACCAGCAGAGTCGGGGACATATATCAGCCCCAGCATTTT
CDR3aa: CATSRVGDIYQPQHF

abundance: -
v_gene: TRBV4-1
len: 15
j_gene: TRBJ1-4
d_gene: TRBD1
CDR3nt: TGCGCCAGCAGCCAGGCAGGGGGCCTAAATGAAAAACTGTTTTTT
CDR3aa: CASSQAGGLNEKLFF

abundance: once
v_gene: TRBV11-1
len: 13
j_gene: TRBJ1-6
d_gene: -
CDR3nt: TGTGCCAGCAGCTTAGCAGACAGTACACCCCTCCACTTT
CDR3aa: CASSLADSTPLHF

abundance: -
v_gene: TRBV5-8
len: 15
j_gene: TRBJ2-2
d_gene: TRBD1
CDR3nt: TGTGCCAGCAGCTCTCGACAGGGGCGGACCGGGGAGCTGTTTTTT
CDR3aa: CASSSRQGRTGELFF

abundance: -
v_gene: TRBV27
len: 13
j_gene: TRBJ2-7
d_gene: TRBD1
CDR3nt: TGTGCCAGCAGGCGAGGGGGCTTCTACGAGCAGTACTTC
CDR3aa: CASRRGGFYEQYF

abundance: -
v_gene: TRBV18
len: 15
j_gene: TRBJ1-4
d_gene: -
CDR3nt: TGTGCCAGCTCATCTGTAGGGGCAACTAATGAAAAACTGTTTTTT
CDR3aa: CASSSVGATNEKLFF

abundance: once
v_gene: TRBV19
len: 15
j_gene: TRBJ2-1
d_gene: TRBD1
CDR3nt: TGTGCCAGTAGTATCGCCGGGACAGAGTACAATGAGCAGTTCTTC
CDR3aa: CASSIAGTEYNEQFF

abundance: -
v_gene: TRBV18
len: 14
j_gene: TRBJ1-4
d_gene: -
CDR3nt: TGTGCCAGCTCTCCCGGGGATCATAGTGAAAAACTGTTTTTT
CDR3aa: CASSPGDHSEKLFF

abundance: -
v_gene: TRBV2
len: 13
j_gene: TRBJ2-5
d_gene: TRBD2
CDR3nt: TGTGCCAGCAGGACTAGCTTCCAAGAGACCCAGTACTTC
CDR3aa: CASRTSFQETQYF

abundance: -
v_gene: TRBV28
len: 15
j_gene: TRBJ2-5
d_gene: TRBD1
CDR3nt: TGTGCCAGCAGTTCCAGGGGGACAGGGGCAGAGACCCAGTACTTC
CDR3aa: CASSSRGTGAETQYF

abundance: -
v_gene: TRBV5-4
len: 16
j_gene: TRBJ1-4
d_gene: -
CDR3nt: TGTGCCAGCAGCAGGCGCGGGGACGGACTTAATGAAAAACTGTTTTTT
CDR3aa: CASSRRGDGLNEKLFF

abundance: -
v_gene: TRBV7-2
len: 15
j_gene: TRBJ2-4
d_gene: TRBD1
CDR3nt: TGTGCCAGCAGCCCCCAGGGACAGGGACTACACATTCAGTACTTC
CDR3aa: CASSPQGQGLHIQYF

abundance: -
v_gene: TRBV6-6
len: 12
j_gene: TRBJ1-2
d_gene: TRBD1
CDR3nt: TGTGCCAGCCGGGCAGGGGGCTATGGCTACACCTTC
CDR3aa: CASRAGGYGYTF

abundance: -
v_gene: TRBV19
len: 12
j_gene: TRBJ1-1
d_gene: -
CDR3nt: TGTGCCAGTAGCACAGGGCTGACTGAAGCTTTCTTT
CDR3aa: CASSTGLTEAFF

abundance: -
v_gene: TRBV11-3
len: 17
j_gene: TRBJ2-6
d_gene: TRBD2
CDR3nt: TGTGCCAGCAGCACGGGACTAGCGGGAGCTGGGGCCAACGTCCTGACTTTC
CDR3aa: CASSTGLAGAGANVLTF

abundance: -
v_gene: TRBV30
len: 16
j_gene: TRBJ2-2
d_gene: -
CDR3nt: TGTGCCTGGAGTGTACCGCCGTTCGGGCGGGGCGGGGAGCTGTTTTTT
CDR3aa: CAWSVPPFGRGGELFF

abundance: -
v_gene: TRBV19
len: 14
j_gene: TRBJ1-5
d_gene: -
CDR3nt: TGTGCCAGTAGTAAACAGGGTCGGGAACAGCCCCAGCATTTT
CDR3aa: CASSKQGREQPQHF

abundance: -
v_gene: TRBV5-4
len: 16
j_gene: TRBJ1-1
d_gene: TRBD1
CDR3nt: TGTGCCAGCAGCCGATCCGGGACAGGGGGCAGGGATGAAGCTTTCTTT
CDR3aa: CASSRSGTGGRDEAFF

abundance: -
v_gene: TRBV7-9
len: 15
j_gene: TRBJ1-1
d_gene: -
CDR3nt: TGTGCCAGCATACCCCTCACCTCAGTGCACACTGAAGCTTTCTTT
CDR3aa: CASIPLTSVHTEAFF

abundance: -
v_gene: TRBV12-5
len: 12
j_gene: TRBJ1-5
d_gene: -
CDR3nt: TGTGCTAGTGGTTTGGAAAGGGGGCCCCAGCATTTT
CDR3aa: CASGLERGPQHF

abundance: -
v_gene: TRBV6-4
len: 16
j_gene: TRBJ2-1
d_gene: TRBD2
CDR3nt: TGTGCCAGCAGTGACGAGGCTAGCGGGGGGGCGGGAGAGCAGTTCTTC
CDR3aa: CASSDEASGGAGEQFF

abundance: -
v_gene: TRBV9
len: 15
j_gene: TRBJ1-6
d_gene: -
CDR3nt: TGTGCCAGCAGCGTAGCCGGGGGGAACGGCTCACCCCTCCACTTT
CDR3aa: CASSVAGGNGSPLHF

abundance: -
v_gene: TRBV9
len: 16
j_gene: TRBJ2-5
d_gene: -
CDR3nt: TGTGCCAGCAGCGTCCGGGACTTTGCAGGCGTGGAGACCCAGTACTTC
CDR3aa: CASSVRDFAGVETQYF

abundance: -
v_gene: TRBV9
len: 15
j_gene: TRBJ1-4
d_gene: -
CDR3nt: TGTGCCAGCAGCGTGAGGGAAGACACTAATGAAAAACTGTTTTTT
CDR3aa: CASSVREDTNEKLFF

abundance: -
v_gene: TRBV6-2/TRBV6-3
len: 18
j_gene: TRBJ2-1
d_gene: TRBD1
CDR3nt: TGTGCCAGCAGTTACTATATGAGGACAGGGGGCGCCTACAATGAGCAGTTCTTC
CDR3aa: CASSYYMRTGGAYNEQFF

abundance: -
v_gene: TRBV9
len: 17
j_gene: TRBJ2-5
d_gene: TRBD1
CDR3nt: TGTGCCAGCAGCGTAGGAGGGACAGTAGTACCACAAGAGACCCAGTACTTC
CDR3aa: CASSVGGTVVPQETQYF

abundance: -
v_gene: TRBV4-1
len: 16
j_gene: TRBJ2-1
d_gene: -
CDR3nt: TGCGCCAGCAGCCAAGTTAATATTTTCTCGTACAATGAGCAGTTCTTC
CDR3aa: CASSQVNIFSYNEQFF

abundance: -
v_gene: TRBV28
len: 15
j_gene: TRBJ2-3
d_gene: TRBD1
CDR3nt: TGTGCCAGCCTGAACCCTCGACAGGGAAGAGATACGCAGTATTTT
CDR3aa: CASLNPRQGRDTQYF

abundance: few
v_gene: TRBV10-3
len: 13
j_gene: TRBJ1-1
d_gene: TRBD1
CDR3nt: TGTGCTGTCGGAGGGGGCTTGAACACTGAAGCTTTCTTT
CDR3aa: CAVGGGLNTEAFF

abundance: -
v_gene: TRBV9
len: 16
j_gene: TRBJ2-3
d_gene: TRBD2
CDR3nt: TGTGCCAGCAGCGCCCACCGAGCGGGGTTCACAGATACGCAGTATTTT
CDR3aa: CASSAHRAGFTDTQYF

abundance: once
v_gene: TRBV18
len: 13
j_gene: TRBJ1-6
d_gene: -
CDR3nt: TGTGCCAGCTCACCAGGGGGCGAATCACCCCTCCACTTT
CDR3aa: CASSPGGESPLHF

abundance: once
v_gene: TRBV5-1
len: 15
j_gene: TRBJ1-2
d_gene: TRBD1
CDR3nt: TGCGCCAGCAGCTTGGAGGGACAGGGGGGCTATGGCTACACCTTC
CDR3aa: CASSLEGQGGYGYTF

abundance: -
v_gene: TRBV7-8
len: 14
j_gene: TRBJ2-2
d_gene: -
CDR3nt: TGTGCCAGCAGCTTAATTAGTCTCACCGGGGAGCTGTTTTTT
CDR3aa: CASSLISLTGELFF

abundance: few
v_gene: TRBV12-3/TRBV12-4
len: 13
j_gene: TRBJ1-1
d_gene: -
CDR3nt: TGTGCCAGCAGGCCAACAGTGAACACTGAAGCTTTCTTT
CDR3aa: CASRPTVNTEAFF

abundance: -
v_gene: TRBV11-3
len: 14
j_gene: TRBJ2-2
d_gene: TRBD2
CDR3nt: TGTGCCAGCAGCGGGACTAGCGGGAGTGGGGAGCTGTTTTTT
CDR3aa: CASSGTSGSGELFF

abundance: -
v_gene: TRBV7-9
len: 17
j_gene: TRBJ2-1
d_gene: TRBD2
CDR3nt: TGTGCCAGCAGCACTACCCCGGGACTAGCGGGAGACAATGAGCAGTTCTTC
CDR3aa: CASSTTPGLAGDNEQFF

abundance: -
v_gene: TRBV5-6
len: 15
j_gene: TRBJ1-1
d_gene: TRBD1
CDR3nt: TGTGCCAGCAGCCCGGGACAGAGTTTGTACACTGAAGCTTTCTTT
CDR3aa: CASSPGQSLYTEAFF

abundance: -
v_gene: TRBV20-1
len: 11
j_gene: TRBJ2-3
d_gene: -
CDR3nt: TGCAGTGCTCCGGACTTGGATACGCAGTATTTT
CDR3aa: CSAPDLDTQYF

abundance: -
v_gene: TRBV7-9
len: 15
j_gene: TRBJ2-5
d_gene: -
CDR3nt: TGTGCCAGCCCGGAGAGGTCGGGTCCCCAAGAGACCCAGTACTTC
CDR3aa: CASPERSGPQETQYF

abundance: once
v_gene: TRBV5-1
len: 13
j_gene: TRBJ2-1
d_gene: TRBD2
CDR3nt: TGCGCCAGCAGCCAGGGACTAGTGGGTGAGCAGTTCTTC
CDR3aa: CASSQGLVGEQFF

abundance: -
v_gene: TRBV29-1
len: 18
j_gene: TRBJ2-1
d_gene: -
CDR3nt: TGCAGCGTTGAAGAGTTAGGTTGGGCGGGACCCTCCTACAATGAGCAGTTCTTC
CDR3aa: CSVEELGWAGPSYNEQFF

abundance: -
v_gene: TRBV9
len: 17
j_gene: TRBJ2-1
d_gene: TRBD2
CDR3nt: TGTGCCAGCAGCGTAGCCCCAGCGGGGGGACCATACAATGAGCAGTTCTTC
CDR3aa: CASSVAPAGGPYNEQFF